One sample yielded the 6 T cell receptor beta chains listed below, sequenced in a study of cytomegalovirus exposure and HLA in healthy donors. Using immunoSEQ multiplex PCR, the repertoire was profiled, and TCRdb retains in-frame clones only, with some absent. Of over 200,000 clones in the sample, approximately 88% were seen once. The sequenced material came from PBMCs. The receptors derive from a woman aged 25 to 39 in good health and CMV-seropositive.

This rearrangement joins TRBV6-1 to TRBJ2-5; D tentatively reads TRBD1 or TRBD2 (5 bases each). The CDR3 sequence is 14 residues long. Per the germline V gene, CDR1 is MNHNS and CDR2 is SASEGT. The V end was cut by 4 bases, the J end by 2 bases, with 11 bases between. DNA for the CDR3: TGTGCCAGCAGTGTTATGAGGGGACAAGAGACCCAGTACTTC. It is translated as CASSVMRGQETQYF.

In this sample, this clone turned up a few times. The chain uses TRBV28 and TRBJ1-5; D gene unclear. V lost 2 bases and J lost 5, with 22 bases in between. The length of the CDR3 is 18 residues. Germline V gene sequence: CDR1 MDHEN, CDR2 SYDVKM. CDR3 in DNA: TGTGCCAGCAGTTTAAACTACGACATATGGGAGGGCGATCAGCCCCAGCATTTT. Protein: CASSLNYDIWEGDQPQHF.

This clone was found a few times. The chain recombines TRBV11-2 with TRBJ1-3; a possible D gene is TRBD1 (5 bases). Trimming took off 5 bases at V and 0 bases at J, with 17 bases between the two ends. This CDR3 region has 17 residues. Germline V gene data show CDR1 as SGHAT and CDR2 as FQNNGV. CDR3 nucleotide sequence: TGTGCCAGCAGCCCCGAGGGACCGATGAACTCTGGAAACACCATATATTTT. Residues: CASSPEGPMNSGNTIYF.

The chain carries TRBV27 and TRBJ2-1, with TRBD2 matching 9 bases. The CDR3 is 14 amino acids. The germline V gene encodes CDR1 MNHEY and CDR2 SMNVEV (reference sequence). Trimming took 4 bases from V and 6 from J; bases not matched to a gene: 4. In DNA form, the CDR3 reads TGTGCCAGCAGTTCTAGCGGGAACGTCAATGAGCAGTTCTTC. Translating it yields CASSSSGNVNEQFF.

This clone appeared a single time. This sequence joins TRBV6-1 and TRBJ1-2; TRBD1 is a possible D gene (6 bases). From germline, CDR1 is MNHNS and CDR2 SASEGT. V was cut by 7 bases and J by 1 base, with 16 bases left in between. CDR3 length: 15 residues. This chain's CDR3 is CASTFTGKYNYGYTF. CDR3 DNA: TGTGCCAGCACGTTTACAGGGAAATATAACTATGGCTACACCTTC.

The rearrangement joins TRBV11-2 to TRBJ1-2; D not certain. CDR1 and CDR2 (germline): SGHAT, FQNNGV. The CDR3 length is 16 residues. Trimming removed 4 bases at V and 0 bases at J, with 15 bases between. CDR3 DNA: TGTGCCAGCAGCTCGCTTCGGCAGGCTTCTAACTATGGCTACACCTTC. Its protein product is CASSSLRQASNYGYTF.